The 16 T cell receptor beta chains in this list originate from one sample, sequenced in a study of cytomegalovirus exposure and HLA in healthy donors. With 60 Vbeta and 13 Jbeta primers, the PCR was carried out. TCRdb's copy holds only in-frame clones and misses some; the assay was immunoSEQ multiplex PCR. The table has fewer than 100,000 clones, roughly 75% seen once; the top ten hold less than 0.95%. The sequencing sample was made of PBMCs. The receptors here all came from a woman aged 60-75 years in good health and CMV-seronegative.

This chain uses TRBV6-5 with TRBJ1-1; D possibly corresponds to TRBD1 (5 bases). This CDR3 is built from 12 residues. Germline CDR1 and CDR2: MNHEY and SVGAGI. Trimming removed 6 bases from V and 13 bases from J, with 18 bases in between. DNA for the CDR3: TGTGCCAGCAGCTCGGACATGGGATTGTGTTTCTTT. Translated: CASSSDMGLCFF.

The chain combines TRBV27 with TRBJ2-7; D may be TRBD2 (5 bases). The V end lost 4 bases, the J end lost 0 bases, and 10 bases lay between the germline ends. This CDR3 comprises 14 residues. Germline V gene data show CDR1 as MNHEY and CDR2 as SMNVEV (reference sequence). Here the CDR3 reads CASSWIGNSYEQYF. CDR3 DNA: TGTGCCAGCAGTTGGATCGGGAACTCCTACGAGCAGTACTTC.

The table lists this clone with a few counts. This chain joins TRBV5-1 and TRBJ2-7; 13 bases fit TRBD2. The germline gives CDR1 SGHRS, CDR2 YFSETQ. V was pared by 3 bases and J by 3 bases, with 9 bases of the junction left unmatched. CDR3 size: 17 residues. Here the CDR3 DNA reads TGCGCCAGCAGCTCCACCATACTAGCGGGGGGGCTCTACGAGCAGTACTTC. It encodes CASSSTILAGGLYEQYF.

This chain joins TRBV4-3 and TRBJ1-4; 8 bases align to TRBD1. CDR1 LGHNA and CDR2 YSLEER come from the germline V gene. This CDR3 is built from 15 residues. V shed 3 bases and J 7 bases; nucleotides not matched to a gene: 7. This CDR3 reads CASSQEGQGGEKLFF. CDR3 bases: TGCGCCAGCAGCCAGGAAGGACAGGGCGGTGAAAAACTGTTTTTT.

The gene calls are TRBV10-2 and TRBJ1-2, with D maybe TRBD1 (6 bases). The CDR3 is 14 amino acids. Looked up from germline, CDR1 is WSHSY and CDR2 is SAAADI. Trimming removed 0 bases at V and 6 bases at J, with 11 bases between. The CDR3 loop reads CASSESNRVNGYTF. Written as DNA, the CDR3 is TGCGCCAGCAGTGAGTCGAACAGGGTAAATGGCTACACCTTC.

The chain combines TRBV6-5 with TRBJ2-7; 10 bases line up with TRBD1. The junction had 3 bases not matched to a gene; V was cut back by 1 base and J by 3 bases. The germline V gene has CDR1 MNHEY and CDR2 SVGAGI. The CDR3 totals 15 residues. In DNA form, the CDR3 reads TGTGCCAGCAGTTACTTTGGACAGGGGGTCTACGAGCAGTACTTC. It is translated as CASSYFGQGVYEQYF.

The chain links TRBV30 to TRBJ1-5, with TRBD1 as a possible D gene (6 bases). V dropped 5 bases and J dropped 3 bases, with 11 bases sitting between them. Per the germline V gene, CDR1 is GTSNPN and CDR2 is SVGIG (reference sequence). The CDR3 is 13 amino acids. The CDR3 DNA is TGTGCCTGGTCCACAGGGATCAATCAGCCCCAGCATTTT. It encodes CAWSTGINQPQHF.

J is TRBJ1-4 and V is TRBV19, with TRBD1 matching over 9 bases. V lost 10 bases to trimming and J lost 8 bases; unmatched junction nucleotides: 8. The CDR3 runs to 13 residues. The V gene's germline CDR1 is LNHDA and CDR2 SQIVND (reference sequence). CDR3 in amino acids: CATAGTGNEKLFF. The DNA of the CDR3 is TGTGCCACGGCCGGGACAGGGAACGAAAAACTGTTTTTT.

In its sample, this clone was seen a few times. CDR3 nucleotide sequence: TGTGCCAGCAGTTTTTACAGGGGGCTAAACTCTGGAAACACCATATATTTT. Translated, it gives CASSFYRGLNSGNTIYF. The V and J genes are TRBV28 and TRBJ1-3; 9 nucleotides agree with TRBD1. V lost 3 bases and J lost 0; bases outside the gene matches: 6. Germline-derived CDR1 and CDR2 are MDHEN and SYDVKM. The CDR3 consists of 17 residues.

This chain uses TRBV4-3 with TRBJ2-2; D is unclear. Between the trimmed V and J ends, which lost 4 bases and 3 bases, there was a span of 6 bases. The CDR3 length is 13 residues. Germline CDR1 is LGHNA and CDR2 is YSLEER. CDR3 coding DNA: TGCGCCAGCAGCCTTTCGTACACCGGGGAGCTGTTTTTT. Protein product: CASSLSYTGELFF.

The rearrangement uses TRBV7-9 and TRBJ2-5; 8 bases match TRBD1. This CDR3 region has 14 residues. The junction had 6 bases not matched to a gene; V was cut back by 4 bases and J by 5 bases. From germline, CDR1 is SEHNR and CDR2 FQNEAQ (reference sequence). The CDR3 bases are TGTGCCAGCAGCTCCCTGGACAGGGAGGAGACCCAGTACTTC. Encoded protein: CASSSLDREETQYF.

The chain links TRBV28 to TRBJ1-2; a weak D match, TRBD1 (6 bases). Germline lookup yields CDR1 MDHEN and CDR2 SYDVKM. CDR3 size: 13 residues. V was pared by 7 bases and J by 8 bases, with 17 bases between. The CDR3 protein is CASTRTGIGGYTF. For the CDR3, the DNA is TGTGCCAGCACCCGAACAGGGATCGGAGGCTACACCTTC.

The chain has TRBV18 and TRBJ1-5, with D possibly TRBD1 on 5 matching bases. This CDR3 is 13 amino acids long. Per germline, CDR1 KGHSH and CDR2 LQKENI. V lost 4 bases and J lost 1, with 5 bases in between. Here the CDR3 reads CASSRQSNQPQHF. CDR3 in DNA: TGTGCCAGCTCACGACAGAGCAATCAGCCCCAGCATTTT.

The V call is TRBV9, the J call TRBJ2-1, with D possibly TRBD2 on 5 matching bases. This CDR3 has 15 residues. Trimming pared 2 bases from V and 4 bases from J, leaving 13 bases between. The germline V gene encodes CDR1 SGDLS and CDR2 YYNGEE. CDR3 DNA: TGTGCCAGCAGCGTCGGCGTGACTACTTACAATGAGCAGTTCTTC. Its protein is CASSVGVTTYNEQFF.

This clone was found once. The rearrangement links TRBV28 to TRBJ1-5; 7 nucleotides agree with TRBD1. The trim removed 7 bases at V and 5 bases at J, leaving 8 bases unmatched. The germline CDR1 and CDR2 sequences are MDHEN and SYDVKM. CDR3 size: 14 residues. The CDR3 loop reads CASNPTGLDQPQHF. The CDR3 coding sequence is TGTGCCAGCAACCCGACAGGGCTTGATCAGCCCCAGCATTTT.

The gene calls are TRBV5-6 and TRBJ2-7; 8 bases fit TRBD1. V lost 4 bases to trimming and J lost 7 bases; unmatched junction nucleotides: 10. The CDR3 covers 14 residues. Germline CDR1 is SGHDT and CDR2 is YYEEEE. As DNA, the CDR3 is TGTGCCAGCAGCCCTGGGACAGGCCCGTGGGAGCAGTACTTC. This translates into CASSPGTGPWEQYF.